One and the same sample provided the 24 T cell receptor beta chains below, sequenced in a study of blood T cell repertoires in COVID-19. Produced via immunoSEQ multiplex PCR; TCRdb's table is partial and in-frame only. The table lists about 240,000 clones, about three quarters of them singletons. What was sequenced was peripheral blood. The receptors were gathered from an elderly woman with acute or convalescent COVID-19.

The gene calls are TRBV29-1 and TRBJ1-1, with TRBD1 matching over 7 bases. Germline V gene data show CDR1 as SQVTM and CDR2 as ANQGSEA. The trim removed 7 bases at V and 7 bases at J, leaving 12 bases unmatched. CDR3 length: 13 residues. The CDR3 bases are TGCAGCGGCCAAACAGGGGCCGGGATTGAAGCTTTCTTT. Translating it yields CSGQTGAGIEAFF.

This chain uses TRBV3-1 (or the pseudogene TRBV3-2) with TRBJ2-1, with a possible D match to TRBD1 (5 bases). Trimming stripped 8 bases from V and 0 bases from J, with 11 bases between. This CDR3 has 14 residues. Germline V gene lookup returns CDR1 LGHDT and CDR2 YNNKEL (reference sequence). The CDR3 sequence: CASGLRGSYNEQFF. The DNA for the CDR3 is TGTGCCAGCGGCCTAAGGGGCTCCTACAATGAGCAGTTCTTC.

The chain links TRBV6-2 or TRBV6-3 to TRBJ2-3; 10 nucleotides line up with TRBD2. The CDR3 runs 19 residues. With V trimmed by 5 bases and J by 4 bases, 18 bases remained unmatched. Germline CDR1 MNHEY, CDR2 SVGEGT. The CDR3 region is CASSTAPLAGRWPPDTQYF. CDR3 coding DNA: TGTGCCAGCAGTACCGCCCCACTAGCGGGGCGATGGCCCCCAGATACGCAGTATTTT.

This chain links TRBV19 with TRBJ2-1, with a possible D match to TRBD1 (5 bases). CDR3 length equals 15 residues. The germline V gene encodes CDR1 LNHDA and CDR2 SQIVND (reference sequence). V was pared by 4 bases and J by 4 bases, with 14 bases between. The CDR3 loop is CASSSQGPGYNEQFF. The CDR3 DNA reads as TGTGCCAGTAGTAGCCAGGGTCCAGGGTACAATGAGCAGTTCTTC.

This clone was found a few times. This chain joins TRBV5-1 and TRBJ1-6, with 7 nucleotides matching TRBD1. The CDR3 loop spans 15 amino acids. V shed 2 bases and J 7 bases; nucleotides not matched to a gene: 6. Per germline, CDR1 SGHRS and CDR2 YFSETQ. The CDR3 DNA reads TGCGCCAGCAGCTTACAGGGGTCGGAAAATTCACCCCTCCACTTT. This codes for CASSLQGSENSPLHF. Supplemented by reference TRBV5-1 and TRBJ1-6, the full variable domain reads KAGVTQTPRYLIKTRGQQVTLSCSPISGHRSVSWYQQTPGQGLQFLFEYFSETQRNKGNFPGRFSGRQFSNSRSEMNVSTLELGDSALYLCASSLQGSENSPLHFGNGTRLTVT.

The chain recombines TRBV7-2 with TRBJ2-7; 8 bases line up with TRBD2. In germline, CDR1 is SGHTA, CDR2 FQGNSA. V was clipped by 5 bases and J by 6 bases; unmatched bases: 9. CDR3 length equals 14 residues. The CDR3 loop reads CASSGGGLAREQYF. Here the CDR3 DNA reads TGTGCCAGCAGCGGGGGAGGACTAGCTCGCGAGCAGTACTTC.

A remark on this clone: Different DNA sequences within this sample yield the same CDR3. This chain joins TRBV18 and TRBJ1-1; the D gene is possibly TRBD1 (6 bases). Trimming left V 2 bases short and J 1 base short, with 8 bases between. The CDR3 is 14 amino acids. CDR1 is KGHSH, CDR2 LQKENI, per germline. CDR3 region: CASSPGQQNTEAFF. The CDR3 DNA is TGTGCCAGCTCACCAGGACAGCAGAACACTGAAGCTTTCTTT.

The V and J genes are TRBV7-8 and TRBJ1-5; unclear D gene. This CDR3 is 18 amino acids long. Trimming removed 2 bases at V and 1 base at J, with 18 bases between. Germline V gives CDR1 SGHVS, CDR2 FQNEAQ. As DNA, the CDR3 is TGTGCCAGCAGCTTACGTCCGCGAGACGGGGTAAGCAATCAGCCCCAGCATTTT. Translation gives CASSLRPRDGVSNQPQHF.

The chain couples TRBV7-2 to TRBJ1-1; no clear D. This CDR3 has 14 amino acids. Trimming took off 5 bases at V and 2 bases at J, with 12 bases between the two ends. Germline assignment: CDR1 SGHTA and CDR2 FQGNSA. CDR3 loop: CASSHSLRNTEAFF. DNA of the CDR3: TGTGCCAGCAGCCACAGCCTCCGAAACACTGAAGCTTTCTTT.

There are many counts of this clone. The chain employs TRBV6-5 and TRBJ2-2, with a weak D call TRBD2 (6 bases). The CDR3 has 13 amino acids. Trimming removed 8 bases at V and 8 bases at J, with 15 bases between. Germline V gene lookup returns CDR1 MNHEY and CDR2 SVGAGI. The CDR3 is CASGGTSRGELFF. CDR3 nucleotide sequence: TGTGCCAGCGGCGGGACCTCCCGGGGGGAGCTGTTTTTT.

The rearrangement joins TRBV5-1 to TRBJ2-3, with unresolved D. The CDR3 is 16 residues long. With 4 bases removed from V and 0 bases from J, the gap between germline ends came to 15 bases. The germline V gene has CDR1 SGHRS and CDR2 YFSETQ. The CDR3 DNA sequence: TGCGCCAGCAGCAGCTTCCGTAGTTCTAGCACAGATACGCAGTATTTT. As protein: CASSSFRSSSTDTQYF.

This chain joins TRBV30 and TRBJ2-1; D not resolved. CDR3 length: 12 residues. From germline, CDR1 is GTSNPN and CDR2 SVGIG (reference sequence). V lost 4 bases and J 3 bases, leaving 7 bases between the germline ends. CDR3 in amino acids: CAWKPGYNEQFF. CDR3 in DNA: TGTGCCTGGAAGCCGGGCTACAATGAGCAGTTCTTC.

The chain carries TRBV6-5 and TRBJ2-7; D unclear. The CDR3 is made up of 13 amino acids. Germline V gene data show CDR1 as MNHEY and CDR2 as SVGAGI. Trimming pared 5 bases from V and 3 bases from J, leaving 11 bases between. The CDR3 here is CASSTRHLYEQYF. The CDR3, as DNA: TGTGCCAGCAGTACAAGACACCTCTACGAGCAGTACTTC.

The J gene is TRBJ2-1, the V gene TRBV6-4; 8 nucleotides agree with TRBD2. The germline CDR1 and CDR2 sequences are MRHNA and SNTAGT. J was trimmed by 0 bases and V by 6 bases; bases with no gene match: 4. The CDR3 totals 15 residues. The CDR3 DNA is TGTGCCAGCAGCCCCAGCGGGAGCTCCTACAATGAGCAGTTCTTC. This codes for CASSPSGSSYNEQFF.

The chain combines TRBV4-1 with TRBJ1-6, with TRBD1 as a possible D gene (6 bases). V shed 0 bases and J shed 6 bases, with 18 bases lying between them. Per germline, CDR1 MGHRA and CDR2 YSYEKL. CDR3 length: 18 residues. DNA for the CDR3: TGCGCCAGCAGCCAAGATCTTACAGGGACCTTGACTAATTCACCCCTCCACTTT. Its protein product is CASSQDLTGTLTNSPLHF.

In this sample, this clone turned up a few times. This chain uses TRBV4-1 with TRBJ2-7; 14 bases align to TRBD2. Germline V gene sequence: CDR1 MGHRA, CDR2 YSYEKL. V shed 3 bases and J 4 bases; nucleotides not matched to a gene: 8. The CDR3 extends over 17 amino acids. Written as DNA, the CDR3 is TGCGCCAGCAGCCACCGACTAGCGGGAGGGCTCCCGTACGAGCAGTACTTC. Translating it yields CASSHRLAGGLPYEQYF.

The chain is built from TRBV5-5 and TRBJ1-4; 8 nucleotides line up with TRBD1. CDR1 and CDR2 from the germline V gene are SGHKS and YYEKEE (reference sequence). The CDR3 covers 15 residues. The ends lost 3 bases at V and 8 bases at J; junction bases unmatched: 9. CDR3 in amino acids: CASSSARTGNEKLFF. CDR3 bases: TGTGCCAGCAGCTCAGCTAGGACAGGGAACGAAAAACTGTTTTTT.

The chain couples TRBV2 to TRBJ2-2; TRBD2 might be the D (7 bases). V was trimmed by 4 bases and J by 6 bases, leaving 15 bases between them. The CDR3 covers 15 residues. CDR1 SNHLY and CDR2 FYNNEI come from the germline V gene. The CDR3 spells CASSAFGGAAGELFF. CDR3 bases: TGTGCCAGCAGTGCATTTGGGGGGGCGGCCGGGGAGCTGTTTTTT.

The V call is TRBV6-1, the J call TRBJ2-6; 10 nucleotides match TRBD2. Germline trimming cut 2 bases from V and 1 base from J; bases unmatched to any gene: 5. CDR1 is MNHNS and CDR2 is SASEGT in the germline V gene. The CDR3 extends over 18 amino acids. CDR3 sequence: CASSERSSGGSGANVLTF. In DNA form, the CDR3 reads TGTGCCAGCAGTGAAAGGTCTAGCGGGGGTTCTGGGGCCAACGTCCTGACTTTC.

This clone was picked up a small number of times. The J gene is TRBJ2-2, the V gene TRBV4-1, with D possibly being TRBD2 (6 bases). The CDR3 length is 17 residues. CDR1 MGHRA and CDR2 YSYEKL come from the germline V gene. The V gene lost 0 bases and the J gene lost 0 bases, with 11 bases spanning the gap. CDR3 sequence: CASSQDRDSTNTGELFF. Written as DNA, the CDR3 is TGCGCCAGCAGCCAAGATCGGGACTCCACGAACACCGGGGAGCTGTTTTTT.

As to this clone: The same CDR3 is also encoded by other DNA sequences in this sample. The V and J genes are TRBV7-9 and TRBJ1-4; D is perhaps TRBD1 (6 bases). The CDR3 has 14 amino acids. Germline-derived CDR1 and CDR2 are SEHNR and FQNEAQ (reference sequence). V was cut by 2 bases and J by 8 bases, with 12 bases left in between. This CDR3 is CASSLMGAGEKLFF. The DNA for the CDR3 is TGTGCCAGCAGCTTAATGGGGGCTGGAGAAAAACTGTTTTTT.

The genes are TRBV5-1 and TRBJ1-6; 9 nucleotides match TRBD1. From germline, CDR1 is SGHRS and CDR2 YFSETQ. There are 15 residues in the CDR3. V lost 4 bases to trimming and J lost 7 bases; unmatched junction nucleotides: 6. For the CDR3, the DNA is TGCGCCAGCAGCCCCTTTGGACAGGGGAATTCACCCCTCCACTTT. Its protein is CASSPFGQGNSPLHF.

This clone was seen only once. CDR3 residues: CASSLQGLMNTEAFF. The CDR3 DNA reads as TGTGCCAGCAGCTTGCAGGGCCTCATGAACACTGAAGCTTTCTTT. J is TRBJ1-1 and V is TRBV5-6, with D tentatively TRBD1 (5 bases). Trimming took off 1 base at V and 0 bases at J, with 10 bases between the two ends. The CDR3 extends over 15 amino acids. Germline lookup yields CDR1 SGHDT and CDR2 YYEEEE.

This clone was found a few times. CDR3 sequence reads: CASSYRRDQPQHF. For the CDR3, the DNA is TGTGCCAGCAGTTACCGGAGGGATCAGCCCCAGCATTTT. The genes are TRBV6-2 or TRBV6-3 and TRBJ1-5; D gene ambiguous. The CDR3 is 13 amino acids. V was clipped by 2 bases and J by 5 bases, with 7 bases between them. CDR1 is MNHEY, CDR2 SVGEGT, per germline.